This entry is about one T cell receptor (beta chain). These data are taken from a study of cytomegalovirus exposure and HLA in healthy donors. Amplification used 60 Vbeta primers and 13 Jbeta primers. Data came from immunoSEQ multiplex PCR; TCRdb stores just in-frame clones and leaves some out. The sample carries 110,000 to 150,000 clones, approximately 82% recorded once. The CDR3 contains 15 residues. Germline CDR1 SGHRS, CDR2 YFSETQ. Trimming at V came to 4 bases and at J to 1 base, leaving 6 bases not matched to a gene. Input material: PBMCs. This clonotype was obtained from a woman aged 60-75 years in good health and CMV-seropositive. The chain carries TRBV5-1 and TRBJ2-5, with 8 bases lining up with TRBD1. The DNA of the CDR3 is TGCGCCAGCAGCCCCCGGACAGGGAGCCAAGAGACCCAGTACTTC. This gives the protein CASSPRTGSQETQYF.